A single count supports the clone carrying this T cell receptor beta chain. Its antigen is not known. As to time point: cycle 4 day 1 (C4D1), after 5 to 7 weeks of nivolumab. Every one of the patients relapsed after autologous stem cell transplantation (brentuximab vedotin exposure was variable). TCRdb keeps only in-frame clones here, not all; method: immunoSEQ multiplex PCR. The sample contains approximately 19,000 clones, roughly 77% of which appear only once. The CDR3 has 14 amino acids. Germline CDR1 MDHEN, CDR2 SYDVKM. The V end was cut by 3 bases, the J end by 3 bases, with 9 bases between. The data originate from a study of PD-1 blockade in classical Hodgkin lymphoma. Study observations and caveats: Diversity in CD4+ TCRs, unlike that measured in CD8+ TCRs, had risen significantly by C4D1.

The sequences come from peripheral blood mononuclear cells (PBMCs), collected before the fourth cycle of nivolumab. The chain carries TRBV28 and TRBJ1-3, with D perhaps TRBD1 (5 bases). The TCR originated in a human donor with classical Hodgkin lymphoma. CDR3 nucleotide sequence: TGTGCCAGCAGTTTTACGGGGGTTGGAAACACCATATATTTT. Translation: CASSFTGVGNTIYF.